This entry features one TCR beta chain sequence. No antigen is known for it. The record has no base qualities; no much larger clone is one base away. The sample originates from a study of cytomegalovirus exposure and HLA in healthy donors (dated by TCRdb to the late 2010s). At the level of the whole study: In an earlier analysis of about 560 of the donors, around 300 Gb of sequence data and 100 million or so unique TCR beta sequences from roughly 200 million T cells were reported. Roughly 320 gigabases of sequencing data and roughly 80 million unique TCR sequences made up an early release that covered over 550 HLA-typed donors. Of the roughly 400 genotyped donors, approximately 80% fell in the genetic ancestry cluster associated with self-reported Caucasian donors. The study aimed to test whether signatures of past pathogen exposure could be identified by cataloging public T cell receptors. The study used immunosequencing to profile the T cell repertoires of around 600 subjects and linked those repertoires to cytomegalovirus serostatus. Along with the approximately 670-subject first cohort, a separate validation cohort of over 90 different subjects was used. The study combined high-throughput TCR immunosequencing, statistical association of individual TCRs with disease status, and machine learning to predict cytomegalovirus infection status. A later analysis re-examined previously published TCR beta repertoires from roughly 720 donors and added high-resolution HLA genotyping to investigate patterns of TCR occurrence. The later analysis used no new phenotypic data to find candidate immune exposures, relying instead on TCR beta sequences and their occurrence across donors. To decide whether each TCR beta V gene segment behaved as functional or pseudogenic, an earlier analysis of some 580 of the donors relied on high-throughput TCR beta sequencing. Donor age, sex, ethnicity and CMV serostatus were compiled together with the repertoire data. Genome-wide SNP genotypes for about 60% of the 666 donors were used in a later genetic analysis, which treated that subset as a discovery cohort. All discovery cohort repertoires had been generated using a single sequencing platform. HLA typing covered class I and class II loci at four-digit resolution. The number of donors typed differed by locus, with roughly 629-640 for A, B, C, DRB1 and DQB1, roughly 520 for DQA1, 600 to 610 for DPA1, and approximately 470 for DPB1. About five DR-DQ haplotypes were handled as single units for association and clustering because linkage in the cohort was strong. Across 300 to 500 genotyped donors of the cohort, an average of approximately 200,000 unique TCR beta nucleotide sequences per donor were sequenced, and 15% to 20% of those sequences were non-productive.

The method behind the library was the immunoSEQ multiplex PCR assay. For the multiplex PCR, a mixture combining 60 forward primers for TCR Vbeta segments and 13 reverse primers for TCR Jbeta segments was used. Amplification of the CDR3 region of rearranged TCR beta genes was performed with a multiplex PCR assay on genomic DNA. The Illumina HiSeq System was used to sequence the amplified TCR beta libraries as 87-base-pair reads. The source study handled its data this way. A later analysis counted about 80 million unique TCR beta chains across the 650 to 800 repertoires, and 10 million to 12 million of these chains were shared by at least two donors. Raw reads were error-corrected and collapsed into unique sequences by a nearest-neighbor algorithm in which closely related sequences were merged to remove PCR and sequencing errors. To assign V, D and J gene segments, CDR3 sequences were aligned to IMGT reference sequences. For a sequence to be retained, a match of at least six nucleotides was required to both a V gene segment and a J gene segment. Rearrangements were called productive when the CDR3 lacked stop codons and stayed in frame with V and J; all others were non-productive. Following IMGT convention, CDR3 was defined as the stretch from the second conserved V-encoded cysteine to the conserved J-encoded phenylalanine. Sequences without an unambiguous match to a single V gene segment were excluded from the earlier analysis of 587 of the donors. In an earlier analysis of several hundred of the donors, V segments were called functional above 56.7% productive rearrangements and were called segregating when the between-donor standard deviation exceeded 5%. A statistical classification framework was developed to diagnose cytomegalovirus status using the catalog of TCR beta chain sequences. A later analysis assigned V and J genes by comparing TCR nucleotide sequences with IMGT/GENE-DB human TR gene sequences. The TCRdist pipeline was used in a later analysis to assign CDR3 sequences and most-parsimonious VDJ recombination scenarios. In a later analysis, every TCR beta chain was defined by the combination of its CDR3 amino acid sequence and its V-gene family, and reads without a unique V-gene family were dropped. To address suspected cross-contamination and a sequencing artifact, a later analysis removed 592 highly shared, low-generation-probability nucleotide sequences. A later analysis calculated a clonal expansion index for each public chain from normalized within-repertoire ranks of inferred template counts. A later analysis computed generation probabilities with a VDJ recombination model fitted to out-of-frame rearrangements, and checked the results against IGoR. Hypergeometric tests were used in a later analysis to score TCR-TCR, TCR-HLA and TCR-CMV co-occurrence, with a repertoire-size bias correction applied to the TCR pairs. False discovery rates were estimated in a later analysis by permuting HLA or CMV assignments 20 times. In a later analysis, co-occurring TCRs were grouped using DBSCAN, with TCRdist sequence similarity added in when clustering inside HLA-allele-positive subsets. Repertoires with fewer than 30,000 or more than 120,000 public chains were left out of co-occurrence clustering, as were about five repertoires with anomalous nucleotide sharing. TCRdb obtained this table from immuneACCESS and retained in-frame rearrangements with V and J assigned. These tables miss some clones; where compared with another copy, unresolved V genes account for less than half of the shortfall, and the remainder is unexplained. From that table come the V and J calls and clone size; the DNA was used to work out D and trimming. This sample has around 140,000 clones in its table, and approximately 81% of those were observed once. In total, the top ten clones hold approximately 7% of the sample.

The paper as a whole reports these results and caveats: A later analysis associated 15,000 to 20,000 TCR beta sequences with specific HLA alleles at a false discovery rate of 0.05. The sequencing pipeline was judged likely to have produced a cluster of highly shared sequence variants as a technical artifact. According to a later analysis, TCR association rates differed among HLA loci, with DRB1 alleles showing the most associated TCRs and HLA-C alleles showing the fewest. Over 15 rarely observed V segments, including chromosome 9 orphons, were excluded from the earlier analysis of about 600 of the donors because counts were too low. In a later analysis, several top co-occurrence clusters were reported to appear linked to parvovirus B19, influenza, CMV and Epstein-Barr virus. A few of the identified cytomegalovirus-associated TCR beta chains were confirmed in vitro to be specific for cytomegalovirus antigens. When HLA alleles, especially DR and DQ, strongly co-occurred, attributing TCR associations to individual alleles was difficult. According to a later genetic analysis, donors in an Asian-associated ancestry cluster had fewer N-insertions in productive TCRs than the roughly 670-donor mean. Immune exposure information for the cohort was limited to CMV serostatus. In both the original and validation cohorts, the classifier was reported to diagnose cytomegalovirus status with high specificity and sensitivity. Because some donors lacked HLA typing at each locus, the association tests relied only on the typed subset. In a later analysis, HLA-associated TCR beta chains were found to be more clonally expanded and to have lower generation probabilities than equally common non-associated chains. A further reported finding was that TCR beta sequences accurately predicted the HLA-A and HLA-B alleles for most subjects in the first cohort. The cohort was sequenced for TCR beta chains only, and without alpha or paired-chain data the features that could be detected were limited. According to a later analysis, most CMV-associated TCR beta chains appeared to be HLA-restricted, and the HLA associations seemed to be driven largely by CMV exposure. Most TCR sequences were seen in very few donors, while some public TCRs were found in many individuals. In an earlier analysis of around 600 of the donors, most TCR beta V segments were observed in productive rearrangements about 87% or about 30% of the time, broadly matching IMGT annotations. In a later genetic analysis, a missense DCLRE1C variant was associated with V-gene and J-gene trimming of TCR beta chains, and the association was replicated in an independent cohort. The presence/absence analyses assumed that sequencing depth was roughly uniform across donors, and that assumption may not be true. Some IMGT-functional V segments, including TRBV6-2 and TRBV6-3, could not be distinguished by the 87-base-pair reads and were therefore excluded. The study listed 150 to 200 TCR beta chains as associated with cytomegalovirus. Correlated functional status among segregating V segments might be attributable to linkage disequilibrium, but an unknown experimental factor could not be ruled out. The authors suggested that the approach could potentially be extended to other disease states and immunological phenotypes.

The cohort was made up of 666 healthy bone marrow donors. Cohort members were all nominally healthy when sampled, although unrecorded immune exposures were likely present. The donor was CMV seronegative and was included in the group of a few hundred seronegative cohort members. A peripheral blood sample was provided by each donor, and peripheral blood mononuclear cells were used for TCR beta sequencing. The Qiagen DNeasy Blood Extraction Kit was used to extract genomic DNA from the blood cell samples. From the cysteine through the phenylalanine, the CDR3 covers 15 amino acids. Kept here is only the CDR3 DNA, which spans 45 bases and is read in frame from base 1. Via the germline V gene (reference sequence), CDR1 is LNHDA and CDR2 SQIVND. Cut back by 9 bases and 5 bases, the V and J ends lie 22 bases apart.

The clonotype originates from a male donor in good health and CMV-seronegative. The receptor chain draws on TRBV19 and TRBJ2-5; a tentative D call is TRBD1 (5 bases match). Sequenced input: PBMCs. The nucleotide sequence is TGTGCCAGGGATGCCACGGACACATCTGAGGAGACCCAGTACTTC. This is translated as CARDATDTSEETQYF.